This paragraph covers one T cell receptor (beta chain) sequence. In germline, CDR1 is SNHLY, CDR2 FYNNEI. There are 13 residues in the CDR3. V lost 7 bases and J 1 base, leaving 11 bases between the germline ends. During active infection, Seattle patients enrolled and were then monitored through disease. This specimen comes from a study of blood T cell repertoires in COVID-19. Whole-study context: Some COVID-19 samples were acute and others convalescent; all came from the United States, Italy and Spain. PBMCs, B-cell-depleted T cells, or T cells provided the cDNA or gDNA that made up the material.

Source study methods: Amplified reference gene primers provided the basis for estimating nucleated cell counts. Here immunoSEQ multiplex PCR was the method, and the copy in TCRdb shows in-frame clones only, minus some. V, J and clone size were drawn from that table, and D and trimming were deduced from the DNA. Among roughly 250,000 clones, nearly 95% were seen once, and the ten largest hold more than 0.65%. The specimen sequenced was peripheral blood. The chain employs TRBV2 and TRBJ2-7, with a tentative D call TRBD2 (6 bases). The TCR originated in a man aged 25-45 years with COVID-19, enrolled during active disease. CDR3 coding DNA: TGTGCCAGCACGGGGGTTGGGTCCTACGAGCAGTACTTC. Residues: CASTGVGSYEQYF.